Presented here are 28 T cell receptor beta chains from one specimen sequenced in a study of cytomegalovirus exposure and HLA in healthy donors. PCR primers comprised 60 Vbeta and 13 Jbeta primers. TCRdb keeps only in-frame clones here, not all; method: immunoSEQ multiplex PCR. The sample includes roughly 93,000 clones, over 60% seen only once; the top ten take roughly 3%. The specimen sequenced was PBMCs. The receptors were sampled from a man in his forties or fifties in good health and CMV-seronegative.

J is TRBJ2-5 and V is TRBV7-6; D possibly corresponds to TRBD2 (6 bases). Between the trimmed V and J ends, which lost 0 bases and 5 bases, there was a span of 16 bases. The V gene's germline CDR1 is SGHVS and CDR2 FNYEAQ. The CDR3 length is 16 residues. The CDR3 nucleotides are TGTGCCAGCAGCTTAGCGGGCGGCGGCGCGGGGGAGACCCAGTACTTC. Translated: CASSLAGGGAGETQYF.

The V and J genes are TRBV4-3 and TRBJ2-1, with 14 bases that match TRBD2. V lost 4 bases to trimming and J lost 9 bases; unmatched junction nucleotides: 8. This CDR3 region has 16 residues. From germline, CDR1 is LGHNA and CDR2 YSLEER. CDR3 in amino acids: CASSRNRLAGGGEQFF. The DNA for the CDR3 is TGCGCCAGCAGCCGAAACAGACTAGCGGGGGGGGGTGAGCAGTTCTTC.

The gene calls are TRBV7-2 and TRBJ1-3, with D possibly being TRBD1 (5 bases). CDR1 is SGHTA, CDR2 FQGNSA, per germline. The length of the CDR3 is 16 residues. The V end was cut by 1 base, the J end by 4 bases, with 14 bases between. The CDR3 loop reads CASSLGQGVRGNTIYF. CDR3 sequence (DNA): TGTGCCAGCAGCTTAGGCCAGGGTGTGCGAGGAAACACCATATATTTT.

The rearrangement joins TRBV19 to TRBJ1-2; D gene uncertain. This CDR3 spans 12 amino acids. Germline V CDR1 and CDR2: LNHDA, SQIVND (reference sequence). V was cut by 7 bases and J by 4 bases, with 10 bases left in between. CDR3 DNA sequence: TGTGCCAGTAAGAACGGACTCTATGGCTACACCTTC. This encodes CASKNGLYGYTF.

V usage is TRBV30 and J usage is TRBJ1-1; unclear D gene. Trimming removed 0 bases from V and 6 bases from J, with 11 bases in between. This CDR3 is built from 13 residues. The germline CDR1 and CDR2 sequences are GTSNPN and SVGIG (reference sequence). CDR3 in DNA: TGTGCCTGGAGTGTATTGCAGTCGCCTGAAGCTTTCTTT. It is translated as CAWSVLQSPEAFF.

The chain is built from TRBV7-2 and TRBJ2-2; D ambiguous. Between the trimmed V and J ends, which lost 5 bases and 6 bases, there was a span of 7 bases. CDR1 and CDR2 from the germline V gene are SGHTA and FQGNSA. The CDR3 contains 12 residues. The CDR3 DNA reads as TGTGCCAGCAGCCGGAGAGCCGGGGAGCTGTTTTTT. Amino acids: CASSRRAGELFF.

V is TRBV30 and J is TRBJ1-3; TRBD1 is a possible D gene (5 bases). The CDR3 length is 13 residues. CDR1 and CDR2 (germline): GTSNPN, SVGIG (reference sequence). V lost 0 bases to trimming and J lost 4 bases, with 7 bases between them. The CDR3 loop reads CAWSVRGGNTIYF. The CDR3 nucleotides are TGTGCCTGGAGTGTACGGGGGGGAAACACCATATATTTT.

The chain uses TRBV15 and TRBJ2-3, with 7 bases lining up with TRBD2. CDR1 is LNHNV and CDR2 is YYDKDF in the germline V gene (reference sequence). V dropped 0 bases and J dropped 5; count of bases not matched to a gene: 2. The length of the CDR3 is 14 residues. CDR3 DNA sequence: TGTGCCACCAGCAGAGATCGGGAGGTAGATACGCAGTATTTT. The encoded protein is CATSRDREVDTQYF.

The V gene is TRBV7-6, the J gene TRBJ1-4; 8 nucleotides align to TRBD1. The trim removed 5 bases at V and 3 bases at J, leaving 5 bases unmatched. Germline V gives CDR1 SGHVS, CDR2 FNYEAQ. The CDR3 covers 15 residues. The CDR3 loop reads CASSTKQGANEKLFF. Here the CDR3 DNA reads TGTGCCAGCAGCACTAAACAGGGGGCTAATGAAAAACTGTTTTTT. Drawing the rest from reference TRBV7-6 and TRBJ1-4, the complete variable domain is GAGVSQSPRYKVTKRGQDVALRCDPISGHVSLYWYRQALGQGPEFLTYFNYEAQQDKSGLPNDRFSAERPEGSISTLTIQRTEQRDSAMYRCASSTKQGANEKLFFGSGTQLSVL.

The chain carries TRBV5-6 and TRBJ2-5; 7 positions agree with TRBD2. After removal of 0 bases from V and 0 bases from J, the junction contained 5 bases not matched to a gene. Germline values: CDR1 SGHDT, CDR2 YYEEEE. This CDR3 is built from 16 residues. CDR3 nucleotide sequence: TGTGCCAGCAGCTTGGTGGCGGGGGAAGACCAAGAGACCCAGTACTTC. It specifies CASSLVAGEDQETQYF.

The gene calls are TRBV27 and TRBJ2-7, with TRBD1 identical over 8 bases. The CDR3 is 13 residues long. Looked up from germline, CDR1 is MNHEY and CDR2 is SMNVEV (reference sequence). Trimming removed 6 bases from V and 3 bases from J; junction bases left unmatched: 4. The CDR3 loop is CASRGQGFYEQYF. The CDR3 DNA sequence: TGTGCCAGCAGAGGACAGGGATTCTACGAGCAGTACTTC.

The chain is built from TRBV7-3 and TRBJ2-2, with D possibly TRBD1 on 7 matching bases. The ends were cut back, 6 bases at V and 4 bases at J, with 12 bases in the middle. The CDR3 runs to 14 residues. The germline gives CDR1 SGHTA, CDR2 FQGTGA. The CDR3 DNA is TGTGCCAGCAGGACGCAGGGGGGCACCGGGGAGCTGTTTTTT. Protein sequence: CASRTQGGTGELFF.

This clone was seen once. The chain uses TRBV6-5 and TRBJ2-1; TRBD2 matches 7 bases. J gave up 3 bases and V 5 bases, and 7 bases lay outside the gene matches. The CDR3 totals 15 residues. Germline lookup yields CDR1 MNHEY and CDR2 SVGAGI. The CDR3: CASSPEGGGYNEQFF. CDR3 nucleotides: TGTGCCAGCAGTCCGGAGGGCGGGGGCTACAATGAGCAGTTCTTC.

The chain uses TRBV13 and TRBJ2-7, with D perhaps matching TRBD2 (6 bases). Trimming stripped 4 bases from V and 1 base from J, with 17 bases between. Germline CDR1 PRHDT, CDR2 FYEKMQ (reference sequence). This CDR3 has 16 residues. CDR3 bases: TGTGCCAGCAGCTCCACAGGAGAGGGAGGTTCCTACGAGCAGTACTTC. This gives the protein CASSSTGEGGSYEQYF.

This chain links TRBV30 with TRBJ1-1; maybe TRBD1 (5 bases). V was cut by 4 bases and J by 1 base, with 10 bases left in between. CDR1 is GTSNPN and CDR2 is SVGIG in the germline V gene (reference sequence). The CDR3 extends over 13 amino acids. DNA of the CDR3: TGTGCCTGGACGGACGGACAGAACACTGAAGCTTTCTTT. It translates to CAWTDGQNTEAFF.

This CDR3 is CASSPGHRELFF. DNA of the CDR3: TGTGCCAGCAGCCCAGGACACCGGGAACTGTTTTTT. This sequence joins TRBV7-2 and TRBJ1-4; D is perhaps TRBD1 (5 bases). Trimming pared 5 bases from V and 12 bases from J, leaving 13 bases between. This CDR3 region has 12 residues. Per the germline V gene, CDR1 is SGHTA and CDR2 is FQGNSA. Together with reference TRBV7-2 and TRBJ1-4, the CDR3 gives the full variable domain: GAGVSQSPSNKVTEKGKDVELRCDPISGHTALYWYRQSLGQGLEFLIYFQGNSAPDKSGLPSDRFSAERTGGSVSTLTIQRTQQEDSAVYLCASSPGHRELFFGSGTQLSVL.

This clone has just a few counts. The chain uses TRBV27 and TRBJ1-2, with a weak D call TRBD1 (5 bases). V shed 0 bases and J shed 4 bases, with 9 bases lying between them. Germline V gene lookup returns CDR1 MNHEY and CDR2 SMNVEV (reference sequence). CDR3 size: 14 residues. The CDR3 loop reads CASSLSGLAYGYTF. For the CDR3, the DNA is TGTGCCAGCAGTTTATCGGGACTCGCCTATGGCTACACCTTC.

Only a few counts were recorded for this clone. The CDR3 loop is CASYGGGEKLFF. CDR3 nucleotide sequence: TGTGCCAGCTACGGCGGTGGCGAAAAACTGTTTTTT. This rearrangement joins TRBV6-1 to TRBJ1-4, with D unclear. There are 12 residues in the CDR3. V lost 8 bases, J lost 8 bases, and 12 bases lay in between. Germline-derived CDR1 and CDR2 are MNHNS and SASEGT.

This sequence joins TRBV7-2 and TRBJ2-5; 11 positions agree with TRBD1. Germline trimming cut 4 bases from V and 2 bases from J; bases unmatched to any gene: 3. The CDR3 is made up of 15 amino acids. CDR1 is SGHTA and CDR2 is FQGNSA in the germline V gene. The DNA of the CDR3 is TGTGCCAGCAGCTACGGACAGGGGGCTCAAGAGACCCAGTACTTC. This translates into CASSYGQGAQETQYF.

This clone was counted a few times. The same CDR3 can be traced to other DNA sequences in this sample. The V gene is TRBV7-9, the J gene TRBJ2-7, with 10 positions matching TRBD1. V was clipped by 5 bases and J by 4 bases; unmatched bases: 8. The germline V gene has CDR1 SEHNR and CDR2 FQNEAQ (reference sequence). The CDR3 is 15 residues long. CDR3 DNA: TGTGCCAGCAGCACCCGGGACAGGGGCGGATACGAGCAGTACTTC. This gives the protein CASSTRDRGGYEQYF.

V usage is TRBV18 and J usage is TRBJ1-2; tentative D call: TRBD1 (6 bases). Trimming pared 4 bases from V and 3 bases from J, leaving 9 bases between. The CDR3 runs to 13 residues. Germline V gene data show CDR1 as KGHSH and CDR2 as LQKENI. The CDR3 DNA reads as TGTGCCAGCTCACAGGGGGTGGACTATGGCTACACCTTC. Protein sequence: CASSQGVDYGYTF. The full variable domain, completed using reference TRBV18 and TRBJ1-2, is NAGVMQNPRHLVRRRGQEARLRCSPMKGHSHVYWYRQLPEEGLKFMVYLQKENIIDESGMPKERFSAEFPKEGPSILRIQQVVRGDSAAYFCASSQGVDYGYTFGSGTRLTVV.

This rearrangement joins TRBV5-8 to TRBJ2-7; 7 bases match TRBD1. Germline trimming cut 4 bases from V and 5 bases from J; bases unmatched to any gene: 15. The CDR3 is made up of 16 amino acids. In germline, CDR1 is SGHTS, CDR2 YDEGEE. CDR3 in amino acids: CASSTLWTGSSHEQYF. The CDR3 DNA reads TGTGCCAGCAGCACGTTATGGACAGGTAGTTCTCACGAGCAGTACTTC.

The rearrangement links TRBV4-2 to TRBJ2-1, with 7 bases lining up with TRBD1. The junction had 8 bases not matched to a gene; V was cut back by 0 bases and J by 6 bases. The CDR3 consists of 16 residues. From germline, CDR1 is LGHNA and CDR2 YNFKEQ. This CDR3 reads CASSQETGTLGNEQFF. The CDR3, as DNA: TGTGCCAGCAGCCAAGAGACAGGGACATTGGGCAATGAGCAGTTCTTC.

This clone has more than one count but fewer than ten. J is TRBJ1-5 and V is TRBV7-2; 7 nucleotides agree with TRBD1. The V and J ends lost 0 bases and 8 bases, in that order; junction bases with no gene match: 4. This CDR3 is built from 14 residues. The germline gives CDR1 SGHTA, CDR2 FQGNSA. The CDR3: CASSLARGQKPQHF. CDR3 bases: TGTGCCAGCAGCTTAGCAAGGGGGCAGAAGCCCCAGCATTTT.

The chain uses TRBV6-4 and TRBJ1-5, with 7 bases lining up with TRBD1. CDR3 length: 13 residues. From germline, CDR1 is MRHNA and CDR2 SNTAGT. After removal of 6 bases from V and 3 bases from J, the junction contained 2 bases not matched to a gene. CDR3 loop: CASSGTANQPQHF. In nucleotides, the CDR3 is TGTGCCAGCAGCGGGACAGCCAATCAGCCCCAGCATTTT.

This clone was recorded a few times. The chain employs TRBV4-2 and TRBJ2-3; possible D gene TRBD2, 5 bases. Germline-derived CDR1 and CDR2 are LGHNA and YNFKEQ. The V end lost 0 bases, the J end lost 3 bases, and 13 bases lay between the germline ends. This CDR3 region has 16 residues. CDR3 loop: CASSQELGSPTDTQYF. As DNA, the CDR3 is TGTGCCAGCAGCCAAGAGCTGGGGAGTCCGACAGATACGCAGTATTTT.

The genes are TRBV19 and TRBJ2-3, with 9 nucleotides matching TRBD2. Unmatched junction bases numbered 9, after V lost 4 bases and J lost 4 bases. Germline CDR1 is LNHDA and CDR2 is SQIVND (reference sequence). This CDR3 is built from 16 residues. In DNA, the CDR3 is TGTGCCAGTAGTACAGCCGGGACTAGCTTCGCAGATACGCAGTATTTT. Translation: CASSTAGTSFADTQYF.

The J gene is TRBJ1-2, the V gene TRBV2; 7 positions agree with TRBD1. This CDR3 has 14 amino acids. After removal of 2 bases from V and 4 bases from J, the junction contained 4 bases not matched to a gene. Germline CDR1 reads SNHLY; CDR2 reads FYNNEI. The CDR3 sequence is CASSEKGATYGYTF. For the CDR3, the DNA is TGTGCCAGCAGTGAAAAGGGGGCGACCTATGGCTACACCTTC.